The T cell receptor (beta chain) under discussion was sequenced for a study of Ad26.COV2.S vaccination and SARS-CoV-2 variants. General study points: Vaccinees reportedly had broad spike-specific CD8+ and CD4+ T cell responses.

This sample's treatment: approximately 18 received Ad26.COV2.S at low or high dose, single or two shots; 5 received placebo; per-sample allocation not given. The samples date from day 63 after the first vaccine or placebo injection. Only in-frame clones appear in the TCRdb table, and some are missing; sequencing was by immunoSEQ multiplex PCR. The profile covers about 680,000 clones, with roughly nine tenths appearing a single time and about 1.5% taken by the ten largest. As regards this clone: What it binds is unknown.

V shed 5 bases and J shed 0 bases, with 13 bases lying between them. The CDR3 is 16 residues long. The germline gives CDR1 SEHNR, CDR2 FQNEAQ (reference sequence). The clonotype was recovered from a person between 18 and 65 years old who received the Ad26.COV2.S COVID-19 vaccine or a placebo. Here the sequenced sample was peripheral blood, taken in a trial of Ad26.COV2.S vaccine versus placebo. The chain employs TRBV7-9 and TRBJ2-2, with D unresolved. The CDR3 DNA follows: TGTGCCAGCAGCCTACGTTTTACAGCGAACACCGGGGAGCTGTTTTTT. Protein sequence: CASSLRFTANTGELFF.